Shown below are 26 T cell receptor beta chains from a single sample sequenced in a study of response to subunit inactivated influenza vaccine. MiXCR, run by TCRdb on the RT-PCR reads, gives a single entry per CDR3 protein. The repertoire holds roughly 650,000 distinct CDR3 sequences, with roughly 15% as singletons. Sample: PBMCs from blood, taken 14 to 15 days before vaccination. The receptors derive from a man over 45 who received an inactivated influenza vaccine.

The chain links TRBV7-2 to TRBJ2-7; D is possibly TRBD1 or TRBD2 (5 bases each). V was trimmed by 2 bases and J by 6 bases, leaving 11 bases between them. Germline V lookup: CDR1 SGHTA, CDR2 FQGNSA. This CDR3 has 13 amino acids. The CDR3: CASSLQGGGEQYF. Written as DNA, the CDR3 is TGTGCCAGCAGCTTACAGGGTGGGGGCGAGCAGTACTTC. Together with reference TRBV7-2 and TRBJ2-7, the CDR3 gives the full variable domain: GAGVSQSPSNKVTEKGKDVELRCDPISGHTALYWYRQSLGQGLEFLIYFQGNSAPDKSGLPSDRFSAERTGGSVSTLTIQRTQQEDSAVYLCASSLQGGGEQYFGPGTRLTVT.

This rearrangement joins TRBV27 to TRBJ2-7; D possibly corresponds to TRBD2 (6 bases). The CDR3 has 12 amino acids. The V end was cut by 6 bases, the J end by 3 bases, with 9 bases between. Germline CDR1 MNHEY, CDR2 SMNVEV (reference sequence). For the CDR3, the DNA is TGTGCCAGCAGGGAGGGCCGCTACGAGCAGTACTTC. As protein: CASREGRYEQYF.

This clonotype was counted ten times or more. The chain employs TRBV11-2 and TRBJ2-5, with D perhaps TRBD1 (6 bases). Deletions cut 4 bases from V and 0 bases from J, with 9 bases between. The CDR3 sequence is 14 residues long. Germline loops: CDR1 SGHAT, CDR2 FQNNGV. In DNA, the CDR3 is TGTGCCAGCAGCTCATACAGGGACCAAGAGACCCAGTACTTC. Translated, it gives CASSSYRDQETQYF.

This clonotype was seen many times. The chain is built from TRBV20-1 and TRBJ2-7, with 7 bases fitting TRBD2. After removal of 2 bases from V and 3 bases from J, the junction contained 4 bases not matched to a gene. Germline V lookup: CDR1 DFQATT, CDR2 SNEGSKA (reference sequence). The CDR3 is 13 amino acids. CDR3 nucleotide sequence: TGCAGTGCTAGACCTAGCGGCCTCTACGAGCAGTACTTC. Amino acids: CSARPSGLYEQYF.

V and J are TRBV11-2 and TRBJ1-4; possible D gene TRBD1, 6 bases. The CDR3 runs 13 residues. V lost 1 base and J lost 12, with 12 bases in between. In germline, CDR1 is SGHAT, CDR2 FQNNGV. As DNA, the CDR3 is TGTGCCAGCAGCTTAGGCAGGGGAGCTGAACTGTTTTTT. This codes for CASSLGRGAELFF.

This rearrangement joins TRBV7-2 to TRBJ2-1; 12 positions agree with TRBD1. CDR1 and CDR2 from the germline V gene are SGHTA and FQGNSA. The CDR3 totals 16 residues. J lost 10 bases, V lost 1 base, and 8 bases had no gene match. The CDR3 nucleotides are TGTGCCAGCAGCTTAGATCCGGGACAGGGGGCATCCGAGCAGTTCTTC. Its protein product is CASSLDPGQGASEQFF.

The chain has TRBV12-3 or TRBV12-4 and TRBJ2-1; D not resolved. There are 16 residues in the CDR3. V lost 6 bases, J lost 6 bases, and 21 bases lay in between. The CDR3 reads CASSLTAYPVGNEQFF. In nucleotides, the CDR3 is TGTGCCAGCAGCTTGACTGCTTACCCGGTGGGCAATGAGCAGTTCTTC.

This chain links TRBV12-3 or TRBV12-4 with TRBJ2-1, with a possible D match to TRBD1 (5 bases). This CDR3 contains 13 residues. Between the trimmed V and J ends, which lost 11 bases and 8 bases, there was a span of 19 bases. CDR3: CALKDTLRDEQFF. The CDR3, as DNA: TGTGCCCTTAAGGACACTCTAAGGGATGAGCAGTTCTTC.

This clonotype was seen a handful of times. V usage is TRBV9 and J usage is TRBJ2-1; 16 nucleotides line up with TRBD2. Germline values: CDR1 SGDLS, CDR2 YYNGEE. Trimming cost V 2 bases and J 1 base; bases outside gene matches: 9. CDR3 length: 20 residues. The CDR3 spells CASSVGTSGRAGGSYNEQFF. The CDR3 coding sequence is TGTGCCAGCAGCGTCGGGACTAGCGGGAGGGCAGGAGGGTCCTACAATGAGCAGTTCTTC.

This clonotype has only a few counts. The chain joins TRBV5-1 to TRBJ1-1; D unresolved. V was pared by 0 bases and J by 4 bases, with 13 bases between. The CDR3 is 15 residues long. The germline V gene has CDR1 SGHRS and CDR2 YFSETQ. The CDR3 here is CASSLELGVGTEAFF. CDR3 in DNA: TGCGCCAGCAGCTTGGAATTGGGAGTGGGCACTGAAGCTTTCTTT.

This chain uses TRBV4-3 with TRBJ2-5; weak D call: TRBD1 (6 bases). Trimming pared 5 bases from V and 5 bases from J, leaving 15 bases between. Germline V CDR1 and CDR2: LGHNA, YSLEER. The CDR3 runs 14 residues. The CDR3 DNA is TGCGCCAGCAGCGCTATGGGTAGGGGGGAGACCCAGTACTTC. It translates to CASSAMGRGETQYF.

A single count supports this clonotype. The rearrangement uses TRBV30 and TRBJ2-5, with D hard to call. The CDR3 runs to 12 residues. Germline values: CDR1 GTSNPN, CDR2 SVGIG (reference sequence). Trimming took 0 bases from V and 4 from J, leaving 6 bases between them. CDR3 nucleotide sequence: TGTGCCTGGAGTGTACCCCCAGAGACCCAGTACTTC. It is translated as CAWSVPPETQYF.

J is TRBJ2-7 and V is TRBV15; the D gene could be TRBD1 or TRBD2 (6 bases each). Trimming removed 0 bases at V and 3 bases at J, with 9 bases between. This CDR3 has 14 residues. CDR1 is LNHNV and CDR2 is YYDKDF in the germline V gene (reference sequence). The CDR3: CATSREEGVYEQYF. The CDR3 nucleotides are TGTGCCACCAGCAGAGAGGAGGGGGTCTACGAGCAGTACTTC.

This clonotype has only a few counts. This rearrangement joins TRBV20-1 to TRBJ1-5; 8 positions agree with TRBD1. The germline gives CDR1 DFQATT, CDR2 SNEGSKA (reference sequence). The CDR3 is 16 amino acids. Germline trimming cut 3 bases from V and 0 bases from J; bases unmatched to any gene: 7. The CDR3 spells CSASQGAGYSNQPQHF. The CDR3 DNA reads TGCAGTGCTAGTCAGGGGGCGGGGTATAGCAATCAGCCCCAGCATTTT.

This clonotype has more than one count but fewer than ten. J is TRBJ2-3 and V is TRBV15; maybe TRBD1 (6 bases). Germline V CDR1 and CDR2: LNHNV, YYDKDF (reference sequence). The V end lost 3 bases, the J end lost 4 bases, and 11 bases lay between the germline ends. The CDR3 contains 14 residues. DNA of the CDR3: TGTGCCACCAGCAGGGACCCAGGGGCAGATACGCAGTATTTT. Residues: CATSRDPGADTQYF.

This clonotype was seen ten or more times. The chain carries TRBV5-6 and TRBJ2-5, with 8 nucleotides matching TRBD1. This CDR3 contains 13 residues. The V segment lost 5 bases and the J segment 5 bases; nucleotides outside the gene matches: 5. The V gene's germline CDR1 is SGHDT and CDR2 YYEEEE. The CDR3 nucleotides are TGTGCCAGCAGGACAGGGGTAGGCGAGACCCAGTACTTC. This translates into CASRTGVGETQYF.

This clonotype was seen ten or more times. This chain joins TRBV10-3 and TRBJ1-6; D gene uncertain. Deletions cut 0 bases from V and 11 bases from J, with 5 bases between. CDR1 and CDR2 (germline): ENHRY, SYGVKD. This CDR3 is 12 amino acids long. The CDR3 DNA sequence: TGTGCCATCAGTGAGTCGGGCCCACCCCTCCACTTT. This codes for CAISESGPPLHF.

The rearrangement joins TRBV20-1 to TRBJ1-1, with TRBD1 matching 9 bases. With V trimmed by 4 bases and J by 1 base, 4 bases remained unmatched. The length of the CDR3 is 14 residues. In germline, CDR1 is DFQATT, CDR2 SNEGSKA (reference sequence). The CDR3 DNA reads TGCAGTGCTACCCTACAGGGGGCGAACACTGAAGCTTTCTTT. It yields the protein CSATLQGANTEAFF.

This clonotype was seen a few times. This sequence joins TRBV20-1 and TRBJ2-7; 8 bases line up with TRBD1. Germline V gene lookup returns CDR1 DFQATT and CDR2 SNEGSKA (reference sequence). CDR3 length: 17 amino acids. The trim removed 2 bases at V and 5 bases at J, leaving 17 bases unmatched. The CDR3 region is CSARLSHFRTGSNEQYF. The DNA for the CDR3 is TGCAGTGCTAGACTCTCCCACTTCCGGACAGGGTCGAACGAGCAGTACTTC.

The chain uses TRBV11-2 and TRBJ2-2; no definite D call. V was shortened by 5 bases and J by 5 bases, with 9 bases between the two germline ends. The CDR3 consists of 13 residues. Germline V gene sequence: CDR1 SGHAT, CDR2 FQNNGV. The CDR3 DNA is TGTGCCAGCAGCCCGGTGGTGACCGGGGAGCTGTTTTTT. Translation gives CASSPVVTGELFF.

The J gene is TRBJ1-5, the V gene TRBV6-1; D uncertain. The length of the CDR3 is 14 residues. Germline CDR1 and CDR2: MNHNS and SASEGT. Trimming left V 6 bases short and J 2 bases short, with 11 bases between. Here the CDR3 DNA reads TGTGCCAGCAGCCCCGGGTCCCGCAATCAGCCCCAGCATTTT. Protein product: CASSPGSRNQPQHF.

This rearrangement joins TRBV7-9 to TRBJ2-2, with 8 bases matching TRBD2. The trim removed 8 bases at V and 7 bases at J, leaving 15 bases unmatched. This CDR3 has 16 residues. In germline, CDR1 is SEHNR, CDR2 FQNEAQ (reference sequence). The chain's CDR3 is CASRTTRTSPGGELFF. CDR3 sequence (DNA): TGTGCCAGCCGCACAACCCGGACTAGCCCGGGCGGGGAGCTGTTTTTT.

The rearrangement joins TRBV6-1 to TRBJ1-6; D is uncertain. In germline, CDR1 is MNHNS, CDR2 SASEGT. The V gene lost 7 bases and the J gene lost 4 bases, with 11 bases spanning the gap. The CDR3 extends over 14 amino acids. Here the CDR3 reads CASKVQRYNSPLHF. CDR3 nucleotide sequence: TGTGCCAGCAAAGTCCAGAGATATAATTCACCCCTCCACTTT.

This clonotype has just a few counts. The chain is built from TRBV4-3 and TRBJ1-1; no definite D call. V was shortened by 2 bases and J by 3 bases, with 16 bases between the two germline ends. The CDR3 is 16 amino acids. Germline V gene lookup returns CDR1 LGHNA and CDR2 YSLEER. CDR3 protein: CASSQLFEGRDTEAFF. In nucleotides, the CDR3 is TGCGCCAGCAGCCAACTATTTGAAGGGCGCGACACTGAAGCTTTCTTT.

This clonotype was seen at least ten times. The chain couples TRBV4-2 to TRBJ2-3; D gene ambiguous. Germline V gene sequence: CDR1 LGHNA, CDR2 YNFKEQ. V lost 1 base, J lost 5 bases, and 16 bases lay in between. The length of the CDR3 is 16 residues. CDR3 nucleotide sequence: TGTGCCAGCAGCCAAGGAGGCACAGTAGGACGAGATACGCAGTATTTT. It translates to CASSQGGTVGRDTQYF.

V gene TRBV6-2 or TRBV6-3 combines with J gene TRBJ1-5, with TRBD1 as a possible D gene (5 bases). Germline CDR1 MNHEY, CDR2 SVGEGT. The CDR3 has 16 amino acids. With 6 bases removed from V and 3 bases from J, the gap between germline ends came to 18 bases. CDR3 residues: CASSRGRGGINQPQHF. Here the CDR3 DNA reads TGTGCCAGCAGCCGCGGACGCGGGGGAATCAATCAGCCCCAGCATTTT.